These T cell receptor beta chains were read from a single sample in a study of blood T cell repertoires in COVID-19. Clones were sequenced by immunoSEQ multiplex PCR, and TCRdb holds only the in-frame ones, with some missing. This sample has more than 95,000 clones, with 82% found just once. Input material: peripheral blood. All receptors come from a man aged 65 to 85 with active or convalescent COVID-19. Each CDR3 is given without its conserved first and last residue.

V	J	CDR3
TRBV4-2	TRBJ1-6	ASSQDFLYSSYNSPLH
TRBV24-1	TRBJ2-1	ATGQGSYNEQF
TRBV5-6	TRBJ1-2	ASSRGQGARGYT
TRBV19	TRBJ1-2	ASYGTDPISNYGYT
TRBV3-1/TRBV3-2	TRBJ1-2	ASSPSSRSGYT
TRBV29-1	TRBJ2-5	SVALAGAGETQY
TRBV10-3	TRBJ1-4	AISESRSQGAEKLF
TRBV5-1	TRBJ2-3	ASSPRDYYTDTQY
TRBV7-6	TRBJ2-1	ASSLKRGSSYNEQF
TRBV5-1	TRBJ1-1	ASSLAANGAASTEAF
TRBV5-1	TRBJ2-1	ASSLWTPDNEQF
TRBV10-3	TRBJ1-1	AIKGGRYTEAF
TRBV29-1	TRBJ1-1	SGSGLGNTEAF
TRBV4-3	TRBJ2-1	ASSSLGQGTNEQF
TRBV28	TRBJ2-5	ASGGLETQY
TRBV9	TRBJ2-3	ASSEPRTVADTQY
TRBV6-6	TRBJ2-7	ASSRGERNYEQY
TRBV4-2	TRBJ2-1	ASSQGGLGNEQF
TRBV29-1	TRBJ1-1	SVEGLNTEAF
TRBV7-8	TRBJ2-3	ASSPFGAGPQY
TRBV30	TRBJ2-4	AYRGGLRKNIQY
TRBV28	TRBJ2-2	ASRSSAGQGYTGELF
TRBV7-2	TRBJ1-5	ASSLRQFNQPQH
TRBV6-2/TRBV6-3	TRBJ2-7	ASSRGTGREQY
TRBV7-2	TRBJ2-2	ASSLTNANTGELF
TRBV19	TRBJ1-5	ASHIGQFSNQPQH
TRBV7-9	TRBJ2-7	ASSSVPGLAVEQY
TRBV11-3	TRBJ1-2	ASSSPGQGNYGYT
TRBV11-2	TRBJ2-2	ASSPQLTGELF
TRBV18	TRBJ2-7	ASSTVALAGGFYEQY
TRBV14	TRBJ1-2	ASSPDIIYGYT
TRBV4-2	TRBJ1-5	ASSQEGTGDQPQH
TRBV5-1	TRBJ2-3	ASSLARSRNAHYTQY
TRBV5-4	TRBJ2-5	ASSLGLAGDVETQY
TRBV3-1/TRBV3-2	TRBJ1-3	ASSLRGQANTIY